The 21 T cell receptor beta chains reported below all come from one sample, sequenced in a study of T-cell memory formation after mild COVID-19. TCRdb reprocessed the 5' RACE reads via MiXCR and lists one record per CDR3 protein. The sample lists 550,000 to 700,000 distinct CDR3 sequences, approximately 15% occurring once. The sample consisted of PBMCs or a T cell subset sorted from them (not recorded which). These receptors were taken from an adult woman who had mild COVID-19 (a few samples of this study predate the infection). Cell type and time point are not known.

The V and J genes are TRBV7-8 and TRBJ2-3; D assignment may be TRBD1 or TRBD2 (6 bases each). CDR3 length: 16 amino acids. The germline V gene has CDR1 SGHVS and CDR2 FQNEAQ. Trimming left V 5 bases short and J 5 bases short, with 20 bases between. The CDR3 sequence: CASSPEKGGFEDTQYF. CDR3 in DNA: TGTGCCAGCAGCCCAGAGAAGGGGGGATTTGAAGATACGCAGTATTTT.

This chain connects TRBV6-1 to TRBJ2-7; D remains ambiguous. V dropped 2 bases and J dropped 0 bases, with 5 bases sitting between them. This CDR3 has 13 amino acids. Germline assignment: CDR1 MNHNS and CDR2 SASEGT. Written as DNA, the CDR3 is TGTGCCAGCAGTGAACAATTCTCCTACGAGCAGTACTTC. Its translation is CASSEQFSYEQYF.

This clonotype was detected many times. This chain links TRBV9 with TRBJ2-1; the match to TRBD2 covers 12 bases. The CDR3 runs to 19 residues. Per the germline V gene, CDR1 is SGDLS and CDR2 is YYNGEE. The trim removed 2 bases at V and 0 bases at J, leaving 9 bases unmatched. CDR3 coding DNA: TGTGCCAGCAGCGTGGGACTAGCGGGCGCTGGCCTCTCCTACAATGAGCAGTTCTTC. Protein sequence: CASSVGLAGAGLSYNEQFF.

This sequence joins TRBV7-6 and TRBJ2-1, with TRBD2 identical over 10 bases. V lost 5 bases, J lost 9 bases, and 16 bases stayed unmatched. The V gene's germline CDR1 is SGHVS and CDR2 FNYEAQ. The CDR3 is 17 residues long. CDR3 nucleotides: TGTGCCAGCAGCCCCGGGGGAGCGGGGGGGCCGCTTAGTGAGCAGTTCTTC. It yields the protein CASSPGGAGGPLSEQFF.

The chain couples TRBV6-1 to TRBJ2-1; D remains ambiguous. The CDR3 extends over 17 amino acids. Trimming removed 2 bases from V and 0 bases from J, with 14 bases in between. The germline CDR1 and CDR2 sequences are MNHNS and SASEGT. For the CDR3, the DNA is TGTGCCAGCAGTGAACAGTTGCTCCGGAGCTCCTACAATGAGCAGTTCTTC. It specifies CASSEQLLRSSYNEQFF.

The chain is built from TRBV11-1 and TRBJ2-1, with 10 bases matching TRBD2. Germline V lookup: CDR1 SGHAT, CDR2 FQDESV (reference sequence). The CDR3 sequence is 17 residues long. With 6 bases clipped from V and 7 bases from J, the junction kept 15 bases outside the gene matches. The CDR3 loop is CASRGWGTSEGWNEQFF. CDR3 coding DNA: TGTGCCAGCAGGGGCTGGGGGACTAGCGAAGGGTGGAATGAGCAGTTCTTC. The full variable domain, completed using reference TRBV11-1 and TRBJ2-1, is EAEVAQSPRYKITEKSQAVAFWCDPISGHATLYWYRQILGQGPELLVQFQDESVVDDSQLPKDRFSAERLKGVDSTLKIQPAELGDSAMYLCASRGWGTSEGWNEQFFGPGTRLTVL.

This clonotype was recorded a few times. V gene TRBV7-6 combines with J gene TRBJ2-3; D is ambiguous. This CDR3 spans 14 amino acids. Trimming left V 5 bases short and J 3 bases short, with 12 bases between. The germline CDR1 and CDR2 sequences are SGHVS and FNYEAQ. CDR3 loop: CASSPTYQTDTQYF. CDR3 DNA sequence: TGTGCCAGCAGCCCCACGTACCAGACAGATACGCAGTATTTT.

This clonotype turned up a few times. V usage is TRBV6-5 and J usage is TRBJ1-4; D call uncertain. Deletions cut 5 bases from V and 8 bases from J, with 12 bases between. The CDR3 totals 13 residues. CDR1 is MNHEY, CDR2 SVGAGI, per germline. The CDR3 sequence: CASSGRVGEKLFF. The DNA of the CDR3 is TGTGCCAGCAGTGGTAGGGTGGGGGAAAAACTGTTTTTT.

This clonotype appeared many times. The chain employs TRBV2 and TRBJ2-3; D ambiguous. The CDR3 contains 11 residues. Germline CDR1 SNHLY, CDR2 FYNNEI. Trimming pared 4 bases from V and 3 bases from J, leaving 2 bases between. The CDR3 region has the DNA TGTGCCAGCAGTGTAACAGATACGCAGTATTTT. Residues: CASSVTDTQYF.

The chain employs TRBV27 and TRBJ2-5, with 9 bases that match TRBD2. V lost 6 bases and J lost 2; bases outside the gene matches: 4. The germline gives CDR1 MNHEY, CDR2 SMNVEV (reference sequence). The CDR3 extends over 14 amino acids. This CDR3 reads CASRMAGGQETQYF. Written as DNA, the CDR3 is TGTGCCAGCAGAATGGCGGGGGGGCAAGAGACCCAGTACTTC.

This clonotype was observed at least ten times. The chain has TRBV7-3 and TRBJ2-3; either TRBD1 or TRBD2 may supply D (5 bases each). Germline V gene sequence: CDR1 SGHTA, CDR2 FQGTGA. V dropped 7 bases and J dropped 14 bases, with 28 bases sitting between them. The length of the CDR3 is 15 residues. CDR3 nucleotides: TGTGCCAGCATTCAGGGTCCCGGGACCTCCCGACCGGGGTATTTT. Translation gives CASIQGPGTSRPGYF. Complete variable domain (other parts from reference TRBV7-3 and TRBJ2-3): GAGVSQTPSNKVTEKGKYVELRCDPISGHTALYWYRQSLGQGPEFLIYFQGTGAADDSGLPNDRFFAVRPEGSVSTLKIQRTERGDSAVYLCASIQGPGTSRPGYFGPGTRLTVL.

This clonotype was observed at least ten times. The rearrangement uses TRBV5-1 and TRBJ2-7; 10 nucleotides match TRBD1. J was trimmed by 5 bases and V by 4 bases; bases with no gene match: 6. CDR3 length equals 14 residues. Germline loops: CDR1 SGHRS, CDR2 YFSETQ. CDR3 DNA sequence: TGCGCCAGCAGCACTGGACAGGGGGGCCACGAGCAGTACTTC. This sequence encodes CASSTGQGGHEQYF.

The chain recombines TRBV19 with TRBJ2-3, with D maybe TRBD1 (6 bases). This CDR3 is built from 14 residues. Germline V gene data show CDR1 as LNHDA and CDR2 as SQIVND (reference sequence). With 7 bases removed from V and 5 bases from J, the gap between germline ends came to 16 bases. The DNA of the CDR3 is TGTGCCAGTATGGTAACAGGGATGATAGATACGCAGTATTTT. Its protein product is CASMVTGMIDTQYF.

This clonotype was counted only a few times. This chain links TRBV7-2 with TRBJ2-3; 10 bases line up with TRBD2. Trimming took 6 bases from V and 2 from J; bases not matched to a gene: 5. CDR3 length: 15 amino acids. Per germline, CDR1 SGHTA and CDR2 FQGNSA. CDR3 sequence reads: CASRSGTSVTDTQYF. The CDR3, as DNA: TGTGCCAGCAGAAGCGGGACTAGCGTCACAGATACGCAGTATTTT.

DNA for the CDR3: TGCAGTGCTCTGACAGGGTCATCCTACGAGCAGTACTTC. This codes for CSALTGSSYEQYF. The genes are TRBV20-1 and TRBJ2-7, with TRBD1 matching over 7 bases. This CDR3 is built from 13 residues. Trimming removed 5 bases from V and 1 base from J; junction bases left unmatched: 5. Germline V gives CDR1 DFQATT, CDR2 SNEGSKA (reference sequence).

This clonotype was observed a few times. V is TRBV2 and J is TRBJ1-5; the D gene is possibly TRBD1 (6 bases). CDR1 SNHLY and CDR2 FYNNEI come from the germline V gene. Trimming stripped 4 bases from V and 1 base from J, with 17 bases between. The CDR3 contains 17 residues. CDR3 nucleotides: TGTGCCAGCAGTGGACGACCGTCCAGGGGAAGCAATCAGCCCCAGCATTTT. It codes for CASSGRPSRGSNQPQHF. Using reference TRBV2 and TRBJ1-5 for the parts outside the CDR3, the full variable domain is EPEVTQTPSHQVTQMGQEVILRCVPISNHLYFYWYRQILGQKVEFLVSFYNNEISEKSEIFDDQFSVERPDGSNFTLKIRSTKLEDSAMYFCASSGRPSRGSNQPQHFGDGTRLSIL.

The CDR3 coding sequence is TGTGCCAGCAGCCCGAGTCTGGGACCGGGGAACACTGAAGCTTTCTTT. The encoded protein is CASSPSLGPGNTEAFF. The gene calls are TRBV6-5 and TRBJ1-1, with a tentative D call TRBD1 (5 bases). Trimming removed 6 bases from V and 1 base from J, with 18 bases in between. The CDR3 is 16 amino acids. From germline, CDR1 is MNHEY and CDR2 SVGAGI.

This clonotype was picked up a small number of times. V gene TRBV7-9 combines with J gene TRBJ2-3, with TRBD1 as a possible D gene (7 bases). Trimming took off 5 bases at V and 1 base at J, with 13 bases between the two ends. There are 15 residues in the CDR3. Germline V gene sequence: CDR1 SEHNR, CDR2 FQNEAQ (reference sequence). The CDR3 coding sequence is TGTGCCAGCAGCGCGGGACAGTCTCGCACAGATACGCAGTATTTT. This sequence encodes CASSAGQSRTDTQYF.

The CDR3 DNA reads TGTGCCAGCAGTTCCGGGACCGCACGACAGCCCCAGCATTTT. Its translation is CASSSGTARQPQHF. This chain uses TRBV12-3 or TRBV12-4 with TRBJ1-5, with TRBD1 as a possible D gene (5 bases). The CDR3 covers 14 residues. V gave up 4 bases and J gave up 7 bases, with 14 bases separating them.

V and J are TRBV5-1 and TRBJ2-5; D is possibly TRBD1 or TRBD2 (5 bases each). This CDR3 region has 15 residues. Germline CDR1 is SGHRS and CDR2 is YFSETQ. V lost 4 bases and J lost 1, with 14 bases in between. The CDR3 region is CASSHSPGTQETQYF. The CDR3 bases are TGCGCCAGCAGCCATAGCCCAGGGACCCAAGAGACCCAGTACTTC.

The rearrangement links TRBV4-1 to TRBJ2-7; no firm D call. This CDR3 is built from 13 residues. The germline CDR1 and CDR2 sequences are MGHRA and YSYEKL. Trimming removed 2 bases at V and 3 bases at J, with 8 bases between. Written as DNA, the CDR3 is TGCGCCAGCAGCCAAACCTCCTACTACGAGCAGTACTTC. Encoded protein: CASSQTSYYEQYF.